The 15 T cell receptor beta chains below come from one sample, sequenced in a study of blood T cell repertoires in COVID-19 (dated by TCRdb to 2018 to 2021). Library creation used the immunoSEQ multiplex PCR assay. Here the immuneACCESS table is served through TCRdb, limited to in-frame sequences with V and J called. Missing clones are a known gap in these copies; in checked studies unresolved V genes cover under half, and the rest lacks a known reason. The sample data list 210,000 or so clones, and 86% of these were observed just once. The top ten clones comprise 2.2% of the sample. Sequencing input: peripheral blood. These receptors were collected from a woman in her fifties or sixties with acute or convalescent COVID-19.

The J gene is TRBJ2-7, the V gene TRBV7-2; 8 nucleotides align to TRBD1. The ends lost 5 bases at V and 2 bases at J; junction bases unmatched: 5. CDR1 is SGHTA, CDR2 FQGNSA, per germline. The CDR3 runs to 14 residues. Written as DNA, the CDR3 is TGTGCCAGCAGCCCGGGACAGGTCGCCTACGAGCAGTACTTC. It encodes CASSPGQVAYEQYF.

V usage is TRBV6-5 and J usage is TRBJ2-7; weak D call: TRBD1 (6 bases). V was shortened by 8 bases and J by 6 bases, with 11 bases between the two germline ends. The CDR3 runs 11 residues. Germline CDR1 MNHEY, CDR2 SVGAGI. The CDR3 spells CASSSQGEQYF. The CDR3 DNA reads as TGTGCCAGCTCCTCACAGGGCGAGCAGTACTTC.

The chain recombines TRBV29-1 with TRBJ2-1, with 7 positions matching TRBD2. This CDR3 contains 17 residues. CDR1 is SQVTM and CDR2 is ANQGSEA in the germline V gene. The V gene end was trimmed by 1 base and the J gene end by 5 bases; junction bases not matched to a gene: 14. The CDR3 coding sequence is TGCAGCGTTGAAGGGGGGGGGAGTTCCTTCCTTCACAATGAGCAGTTCTTC. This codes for CSVEGGGSSFLHNEQFF.

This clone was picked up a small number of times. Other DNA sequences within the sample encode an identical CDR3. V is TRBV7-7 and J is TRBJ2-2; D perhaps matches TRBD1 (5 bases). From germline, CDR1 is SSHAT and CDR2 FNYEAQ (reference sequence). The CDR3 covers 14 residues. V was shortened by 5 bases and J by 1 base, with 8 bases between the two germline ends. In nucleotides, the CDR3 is TGTGCCAGCAGCCAAGACAGGAACACCGGGGAGCTGTTTTTT. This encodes CASSQDRNTGELFF. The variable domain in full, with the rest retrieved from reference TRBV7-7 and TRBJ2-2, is GAGVSQSPRYKVTKRGQDVTLRCDPISSHATLYWYQQALGQGPEFLTYFNYEAQPDKSGLPSDRFSAERPEGSISTLTIQRTEQRDSAMYRCASSQDRNTGELFFGEGSRLTVL.

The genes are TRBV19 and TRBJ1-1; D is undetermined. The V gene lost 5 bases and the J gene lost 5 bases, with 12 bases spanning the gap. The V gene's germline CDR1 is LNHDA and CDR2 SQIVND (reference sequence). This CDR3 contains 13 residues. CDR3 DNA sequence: TGTGCCAGTAGTTCCCAGGTTAGGACTGAAGCTTTCTTT. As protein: CASSSQVRTEAFF. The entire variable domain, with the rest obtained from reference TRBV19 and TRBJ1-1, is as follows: DGGITQSPKYLFRKEGQNVTLSCEQNLNHDAMYWYRQDPGQGLRLIYYSQIVNDFQKGDIAEGYSVSREKKESFPLTVTSAQKNPTAFYLCASSSQVRTEAFFGQGTRLTVV.

CDR3 bases: TGTGCCAGCAGAAGTGGAGGGACAGGGGAAGAGACCCAGTACTTC. Protein product: CASRSGGTGEETQYF. J is TRBJ2-5 and V is TRBV6-4, with TRBD1 identical over 10 bases. Looked up from germline, CDR1 is MRHNA and CDR2 is SNTAGT. This CDR3 is built from 15 residues. V lost 6 bases, J lost 3 bases, and 7 bases stayed unmatched.

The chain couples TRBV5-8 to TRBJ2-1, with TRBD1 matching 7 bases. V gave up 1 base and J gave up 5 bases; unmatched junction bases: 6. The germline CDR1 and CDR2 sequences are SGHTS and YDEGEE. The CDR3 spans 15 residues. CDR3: CASSLKGRGNNEQFF. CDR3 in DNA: TGTGCCAGCAGCTTGAAGGGCAGGGGGAACAATGAGCAGTTCTTC.

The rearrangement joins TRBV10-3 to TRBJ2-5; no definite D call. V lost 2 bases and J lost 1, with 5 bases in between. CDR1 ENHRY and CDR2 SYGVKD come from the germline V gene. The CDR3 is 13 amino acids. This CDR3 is CAISEGSQETQYF. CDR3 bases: TGTGCCATCAGTGAGGGCAGCCAAGAGACCCAGTACTTC.

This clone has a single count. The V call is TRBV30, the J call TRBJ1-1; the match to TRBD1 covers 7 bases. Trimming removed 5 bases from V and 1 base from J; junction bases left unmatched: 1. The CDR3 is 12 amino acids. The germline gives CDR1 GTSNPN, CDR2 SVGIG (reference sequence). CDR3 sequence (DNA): TGTGCCTGGGACAGGGAGAACACTGAAGCTTTCTTT. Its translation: CAWDRENTEAFF.

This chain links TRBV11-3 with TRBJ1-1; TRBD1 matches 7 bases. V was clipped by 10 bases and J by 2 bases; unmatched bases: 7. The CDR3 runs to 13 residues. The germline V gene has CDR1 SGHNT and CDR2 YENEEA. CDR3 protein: CATVTGSNTEAFF. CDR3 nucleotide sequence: TGTGCCACCGTGACAGGGAGCAACACTGAAGCTTTCTTT.

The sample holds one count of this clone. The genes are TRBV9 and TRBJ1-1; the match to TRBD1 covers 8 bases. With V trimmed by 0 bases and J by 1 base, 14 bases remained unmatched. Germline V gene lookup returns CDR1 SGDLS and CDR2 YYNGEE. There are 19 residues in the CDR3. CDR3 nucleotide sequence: TGTGCCAGCAGCGTAGAGGGGCTTGCGTTACAGGGGGAGAACACTGAAGCTTTCTTT. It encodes CASSVEGLALQGENTEAFF.

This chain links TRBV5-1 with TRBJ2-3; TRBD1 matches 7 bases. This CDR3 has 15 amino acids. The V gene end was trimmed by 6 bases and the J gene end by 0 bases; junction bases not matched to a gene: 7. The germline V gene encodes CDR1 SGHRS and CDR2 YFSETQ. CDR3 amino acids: CASNVGQESTDTQYF. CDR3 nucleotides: TGCGCCAGCAACGTCGGACAGGAGAGCACAGATACGCAGTATTTT.

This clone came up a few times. CDR3 DNA sequence: TGTGCCTGGAGTTCCAAGACAGGGACTGGAAACACCATATATTTT. Its protein product is CAWSSKTGTGNTIYF. The gene calls are TRBV30 and TRBJ1-3, with 7 bases matching TRBD1. The V gene's germline CDR1 is GTSNPN and CDR2 SVGIG (reference sequence). This CDR3 is built from 15 residues. J lost 2 bases, V lost 2 bases, and 6 bases had no gene match. Full variable domain (remainder filled in from reference TRBV30 and TRBJ1-3): SQTIHQWPATLVQPVGSPLSLECTVEGTSNPNLYWYRQAAGRGLQLLFYSVGIGQISSEVPQNLSASRPQDRQFILSSKKLLLSDSGFYLCAWSSKTGTGNTIYFGEGSWLTVV.

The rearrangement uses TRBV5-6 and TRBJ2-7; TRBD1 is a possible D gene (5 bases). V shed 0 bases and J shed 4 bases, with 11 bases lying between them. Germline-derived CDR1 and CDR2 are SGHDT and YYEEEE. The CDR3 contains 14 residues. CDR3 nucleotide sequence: TGTGCCAGCAGCTTGGGACAGCCGGTTTACGAGCAGTACTTC. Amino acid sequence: CASSLGQPVYEQYF.

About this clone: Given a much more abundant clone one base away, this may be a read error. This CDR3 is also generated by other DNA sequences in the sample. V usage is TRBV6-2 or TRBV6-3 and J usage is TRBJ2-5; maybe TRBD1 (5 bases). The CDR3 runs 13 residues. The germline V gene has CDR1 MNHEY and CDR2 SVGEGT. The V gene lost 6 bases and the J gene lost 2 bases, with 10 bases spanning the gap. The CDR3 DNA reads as TGTGCCAGCAGACCTGACAGTCAAGAGACCCAGTACTTC. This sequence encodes CASRPDSQETQYF.